The 23 T cell receptor beta chains below all came from one sample that was sequenced in a study of blood T cell repertoires in COVID-19 (dated by TCRdb to 2020 to 2022). The library was produced with the immunoSEQ multiplex PCR assay. In TCRdb, the immuneACCESS table is reduced to in-frame sequences with V and J assigned. These tables do not hold every clone; where another copy was compared, an unresolved V gene accounts for under half, and the others remain unexplained. The sample table shows 30,000 to 40,000 clones, and over 75% are seen once. Around 14% of the sample lies in the top ten. The sample taken for sequencing was peripheral blood. These receptors were obtained from a man in his 60s with active COVID-19.

V is TRBV30 and J is TRBJ2-1; unclear D gene. CDR3 length equals 15 residues. Per germline, CDR1 GTSNPN and CDR2 SVGIG (reference sequence). V was trimmed by 5 bases and J by 0 bases, leaving 14 bases between them. The CDR3, as DNA: TGTGCCTGGGATGATTTTCCGAGCTCCTACAATGAGCAGTTCTTC. Translated: CAWDDFPSSYNEQFF. The entire variable domain, with the rest obtained from reference TRBV30 and TRBJ2-1, is as follows: SQTIHQWPATLVQPVGSPLSLECTVEGTSNPNLYWYRQAAGRGLQLLFYSVGIGQISSEVPQNLSASRPQDRQFILSSKKLLLSDSGFYLCAWDDFPSSYNEQFFGPGTRLTVL.

This clone was detected a few times. This sequence joins TRBV27 and TRBJ2-7; the match to TRBD2 covers 11 bases. Germline V lookup: CDR1 MNHEY, CDR2 SMNVEV (reference sequence). The CDR3 totals 14 residues. The V gene end was trimmed by 3 bases and the J gene end by 7 bases; junction bases not matched to a gene: 5. Here the CDR3 DNA reads TGTGCCAGCAGTTTGTATACTAGCGGGAGAGAGCAGTACTTC. Translation: CASSLYTSGREQYF.

The chain joins TRBV4-2 to TRBJ1-2; possibly TRBD1 for D (6 bases). The germline V gene has CDR1 LGHNA and CDR2 YNFKEQ. The CDR3 extends over 15 amino acids. V lost 1 base, J lost 2 bases, and 11 bases lay in between. The CDR3 protein is CASSQVMGQNYGYTF. The CDR3 nucleotides are TGTGCCAGCAGCCAAGTTATGGGACAAAACTATGGCTACACCTTC.

The chain combines TRBV27 with TRBJ1-1; 9 nucleotides match TRBD1. The CDR3 is 15 residues long. With 4 bases clipped from V and 3 bases from J, the junction kept 6 bases outside the gene matches. CDR1 is MNHEY, CDR2 SMNVEV, per germline (reference sequence). CDR3 region: CASSYRGRGYTEAFF. The CDR3 DNA reads as TGTGCCAGCAGTTACAGGGGGCGGGGGTACACTGAAGCTTTCTTT.

This clone appeared a single time. The chain couples TRBV10-2 to TRBJ2-4, with D perhaps TRBD2 (6 bases). CDR1 and CDR2 (germline): WSHSY, SAAADI. The CDR3 is made up of 10 amino acids. V lost 8 bases to trimming and J lost 8 bases, with 7 bases between them. The CDR3: CASRGDIQYF. DNA of the CDR3: TGCGCCAGCCGCGGGGACATTCAGTACTTC.

A word on this clone: In the same sample, other DNA sequences code for this CDR3. The chain joins TRBV3-1 (or the pseudogene TRBV3-2) to TRBJ2-1, with a possible D match to TRBD2 (5 bases). Germline CDR1 is LGHDT and CDR2 is YNNKEL (reference sequence). V was clipped by 1 base and J by 8 bases, with 6 bases between them. This CDR3 spans 12 amino acids. CDR3 residues: CASSQVRDEQFF. The CDR3 region has the DNA TGTGCCAGCAGCCAAGTGCGGGATGAGCAGTTCTTC.

The J gene is TRBJ2-7, the V gene TRBV4-2, with TRBD1 matching over 7 bases. V lost 2 bases to trimming and J lost 2 bases; unmatched junction nucleotides: 6. CDR1 LGHNA and CDR2 YNFKEQ come from the germline V gene. The CDR3 is 15 residues long. The CDR3 here is CASSQKRDSAYEQYF. In nucleotides, the CDR3 is TGTGCCAGCAGCCAAAAACGGGACAGTGCCTACGAGCAGTACTTC.

The chain is built from TRBV11-2 and TRBJ1-2; D not resolved. Germline values: CDR1 SGHAT, CDR2 FQNNGV. The length of the CDR3 is 14 residues. V dropped 0 bases and J dropped 7 bases, with 12 bases sitting between them. CDR3 coding DNA: TGTGCCAGCAGCTTAGACCGGAGGACCGGTGGCTACACCTTC. It codes for CASSLDRRTGGYTF.

This clone was seen once. The CDR3 protein is CASSLRRTSGRRETQYF. The CDR3 DNA is TGTGCCAGTAGTCTCCGAAGGACTAGCGGGAGGAGGGAGACCCAGTACTTC. The chain joins TRBV19 to TRBJ2-5; 14 positions agree with TRBD2. J lost 5 bases, V lost 5 bases, and 10 bases had no gene match. The CDR3 totals 17 residues. CDR1 is LNHDA and CDR2 is SQIVND in the germline V gene (reference sequence). The whole variable domain, remainder taken from reference TRBV19 and TRBJ2-5, is DGGITQSPKYLFRKEGQNVTLSCEQNLNHDAMYWYRQDPGQGLRLIYYSQIVNDFQKGDIAEGYSVSREKKESFPLTVTSAQKNPTAFYLCASSLRRTSGRRETQYFGPGTRLLVL.

The chain uses TRBV27 and TRBJ1-5; D gene ambiguous. V lost 6 bases to trimming and J lost 0 bases, with 12 bases between them. CDR1 and CDR2 from the germline V gene are MNHEY and SMNVEV (reference sequence). The CDR3 covers 15 residues. The CDR3, as DNA: TGTGCCAGCAGCCCTAGGCTCCTTAGCAATCAGCCCCAGCATTTT. Amino acid sequence: CASSPRLLSNQPQHF.

The genes are TRBV6-1 and TRBJ2-7, with a possible D match to TRBD2 (5 bases). The V gene lost 1 base and the J gene lost 1 base, with 11 bases spanning the gap. The CDR3 extends over 15 amino acids. Germline V gene data show CDR1 as MNHNS and CDR2 as SASEGT. The CDR3 protein is CASSEVGVLSYEQYF. The DNA for the CDR3 is TGTGCCAGCAGTGAAGTCGGGGTTCTTTCCTACGAGCAGTACTTC.

This clone was detected a few times. The V gene is TRBV7-3, the J gene TRBJ2-3; 10 positions match TRBD1. The ends lost 4 bases at V and 6 bases at J; junction bases unmatched: 4. Germline V CDR1 and CDR2: SGHTA, FQGTGA. CDR3 length: 14 amino acids. The DNA of the CDR3 is TGTGCCAGCAGCTCCGGGACAGGGGCCGATACGCAGTATTTT. Translating it yields CASSSGTGADTQYF.

This clone is classed as medium-sized. The V gene is TRBV29-1, the J gene TRBJ2-5; TRBD1 is a possible D gene (6 bases). V gave up 0 bases and J gave up 0 bases, with 17 bases separating them. CDR1 is SQVTM and CDR2 is ANQGSEA in the germline V gene. There are 17 residues in the CDR3. CDR3 protein: CSVEDQSWTVYQETQYF. DNA for the CDR3: TGCAGCGTTGAAGATCAGAGTTGGACAGTGTACCAAGAGACCCAGTACTTC.

The chain has TRBV6-5 and TRBJ2-5, with D maybe TRBD2 (6 bases). With 8 bases removed from V and 2 bases from J, the gap between germline ends came to 18 bases. CDR1 and CDR2 (germline): MNHEY, SVGAGI. The CDR3 runs 15 residues. CDR3 nucleotide sequence: TGTGCCAGCGGGGATCGGCGGGGTCCTCAAGAGACCCAGTACTTC. Translated: CASGDRRGPQETQYF.

The rearrangement joins TRBV11-3 to TRBJ2-7, with 9 bases fitting TRBD2. Germline loops: CDR1 SGHNT, CDR2 YENEEA. Losses at the gene ends were 5 bases for V and 5 bases for J; bases not matched to a gene: 10. The CDR3 covers 15 residues. CDR3 sequence: CASSPGVAGDDEQYF. In nucleotides, the CDR3 is TGTGCCAGCAGCCCCGGGGTAGCGGGAGACGACGAGCAGTACTTC.

V gene TRBV11-2 combines with J gene TRBJ2-7, with 8 bases lining up with TRBD2. Germline assignment: CDR1 SGHAT and CDR2 FQNNGV. The length of the CDR3 is 15 residues. The J segment lost 5 bases and the V segment lost 2 bases, leaving 8 bases of the junction unmatched. The CDR3 sequence is CASSLRTGGPHEQYF. Here the CDR3 DNA reads TGTGCCAGCAGCTTACGAACGGGAGGGCCCCACGAGCAGTACTTC.

CDR3 residues: CASRHRGMNTEAFF. In DNA, the CDR3 is TGTGCCAGTAGACACAGGGGAATGAACACTGAAGCTTTCTTT. This chain uses TRBV19 with TRBJ1-1; 7 bases match TRBD1. Germline CDR1 is LNHDA and CDR2 is SQIVND (reference sequence). V trimming: 6 bases; J trimming: 0 bases; junction bases outside the gene matches: 4. The CDR3 totals 14 residues.

V is TRBV5-4 and J is TRBJ2-7; TRBD2 matches 11 bases. CDR3 length: 14 residues. V lost 4 bases to trimming and J lost 5 bases; unmatched junction nucleotides: 5. Germline V gene data show CDR1 as SGHNT and CDR2 as YYREEE (reference sequence). The CDR3, as DNA: TGTGCCAGCAGCCCACGACTAGCGGGAAACGAGCAGTACTTC. Translating it yields CASSPRLAGNEQYF.

This CDR3 is CSASLRDLEFF. The CDR3 DNA reads TGCAGTGCGAGTCTCCGGGACTTGGAGTTCTTC. The rearrangement joins TRBV20-1 to TRBJ2-1; TRBD2 might be the D (6 bases). Per germline, CDR1 DFQATT and CDR2 SNEGSKA (reference sequence). This CDR3 is built from 11 residues. Between the trimmed V and J ends, which lost 6 bases and 14 bases, there was a span of 17 bases.

The chain employs TRBV3-1 (or the pseudogene TRBV3-2) and TRBJ2-1; D ambiguous. The CDR3 spans 15 residues. V was trimmed by 6 bases and J by 7 bases, leaving 19 bases between them. The germline CDR1 and CDR2 sequences are LGHDT and YNNKEL (reference sequence). The CDR3, as DNA: TGTGCCAGCAGTCTTTGGGCCCCAAAACGGAATGAGCAGTTCTTC. Protein product: CASSLWAPKRNEQFF.

V usage is TRBV11-2 and J usage is TRBJ2-1; maybe TRBD2 (5 bases). Trimming removed 5 bases at V and 4 bases at J, with 15 bases between. Germline V gene sequence: CDR1 SGHAT, CDR2 FQNNGV. This CDR3 is built from 15 residues. CDR3 loop: CASSLRGRGYNEQFF. The CDR3 DNA sequence: TGTGCCAGCAGCCTTCGGGGTCGGGGTTACAATGAGCAGTTCTTC.

The chain has TRBV2 and TRBJ2-3, with 7 bases fitting TRBD1. CDR3 size: 14 residues. CDR1 is SNHLY and CDR2 is FYNNEI in the germline V gene. The V and J ends lost 8 bases and 2 bases, in that order; junction bases with no gene match: 7. CDR3 sequence (DNA): TGTGCCAGCGAACAGGGGACCCTCACAGATACGCAGTATTTT. This gives the protein CASEQGTLTDTQYF.

The rearrangement links TRBV6-4 to TRBJ2-7; TRBD2 aligns across 14 bases. V lost 7 bases to trimming and J lost 12 bases; unmatched junction nucleotides: 11. Germline V gene data show CDR1 as MRHNA and CDR2 as SNTAGT. The CDR3 runs 14 residues. CDR3 DNA sequence: TGTGCCAGCACCCAGAGACTAGCGGGAGGGTCACGGTACTTC. It codes for CASTQRLAGGSRYF.